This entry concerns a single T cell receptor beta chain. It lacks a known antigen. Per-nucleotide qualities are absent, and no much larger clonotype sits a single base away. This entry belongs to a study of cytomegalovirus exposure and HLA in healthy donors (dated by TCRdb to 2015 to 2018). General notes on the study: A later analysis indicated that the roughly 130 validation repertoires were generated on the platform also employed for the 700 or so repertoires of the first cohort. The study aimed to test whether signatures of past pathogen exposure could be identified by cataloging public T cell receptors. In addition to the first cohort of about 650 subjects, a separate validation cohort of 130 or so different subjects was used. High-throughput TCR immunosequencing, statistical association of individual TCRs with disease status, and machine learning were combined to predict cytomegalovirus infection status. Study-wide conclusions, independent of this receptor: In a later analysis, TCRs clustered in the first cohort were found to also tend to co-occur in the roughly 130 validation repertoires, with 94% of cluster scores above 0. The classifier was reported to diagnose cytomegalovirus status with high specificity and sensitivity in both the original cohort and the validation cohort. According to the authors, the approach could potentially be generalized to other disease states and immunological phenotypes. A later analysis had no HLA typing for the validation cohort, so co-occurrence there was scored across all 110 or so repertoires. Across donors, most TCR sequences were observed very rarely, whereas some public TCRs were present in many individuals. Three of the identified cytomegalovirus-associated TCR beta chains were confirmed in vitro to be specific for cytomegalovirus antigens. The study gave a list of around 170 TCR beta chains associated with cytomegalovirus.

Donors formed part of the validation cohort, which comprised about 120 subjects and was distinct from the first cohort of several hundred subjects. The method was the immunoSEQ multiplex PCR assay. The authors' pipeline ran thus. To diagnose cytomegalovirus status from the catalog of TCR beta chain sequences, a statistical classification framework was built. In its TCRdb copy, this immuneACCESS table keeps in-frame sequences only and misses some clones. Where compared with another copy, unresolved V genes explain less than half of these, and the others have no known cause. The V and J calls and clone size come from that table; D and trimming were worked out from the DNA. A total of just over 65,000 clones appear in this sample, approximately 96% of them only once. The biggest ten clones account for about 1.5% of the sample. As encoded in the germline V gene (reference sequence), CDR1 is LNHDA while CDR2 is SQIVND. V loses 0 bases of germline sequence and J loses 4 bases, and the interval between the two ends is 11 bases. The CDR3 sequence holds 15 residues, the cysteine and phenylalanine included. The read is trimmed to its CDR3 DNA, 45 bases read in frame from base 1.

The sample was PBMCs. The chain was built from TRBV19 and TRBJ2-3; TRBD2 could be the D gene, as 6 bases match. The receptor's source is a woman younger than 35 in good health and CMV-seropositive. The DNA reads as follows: TGTGCCAGTAGTATAGACGGGGGTGGGGCAGATACGCAGTATTTT. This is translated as CASSIDGGGADTQYF.